This TCR beta chain appears in the sequencing data of a study of cytomegalovirus exposure and HLA in healthy donors. In the PCR, 60 Vbeta and 13 Jbeta primers were used. Profiling relied on immunoSEQ multiplex PCR, and the TCRdb table lists in-frame clones only, not all of them. The data hold about 100,000 clones, with around 69% observed a single time. Germline V gene sequence: CDR1 KGHSH, CDR2 LQKENI. The length of the CDR3 is 14 residues. Deletions cut 5 bases from V and 2 bases from J, with 12 bases between. This clone has a handful of counts. The chain employs TRBV18 and TRBJ1-1; D might be TRBD1 (6 bases). Material for sequencing was PBMCs. The clonotype was recovered from a man aged 18 to 29 in good health and CMV-seronegative. The CDR3 DNA is TGTGCCAGCTCAAGGTCAGGGGATAACACTGAAGCTTTCTTT. Translation: CASSRSGDNTEAFF.